This is a list of T cell receptor beta chains from one sample in a study of shared clonotypes between healthy human individuals. Repertoires were generated with immunoSEQ multiplex PCR, while TCRdb's copy carries only in-frame clones and drops some. The table includes over 950,000 clones, roughly 80% detected once. The sequencing sample was made of memory CD4+ T cells from PBMCs. The receptors originated from a man between 18 and 35 years old in good health. Some clones in this sample may be carry-over from other donors' samples. The conserved cysteine and the conserved F or W are not part of the CDR3 here. Fields, in order: J gene, V gene, clone size, CDR3 protein. Where a row states a size, it is once, few, many or the class of an expanded clone; other rows omit it.

j_call: TRBJ1-2; v_call: TRBV6-5; clone_size: .; cdr3_aa: ASSYSSTGGGYGYT
j_call: TRBJ2-4; v_call: TRBV15; clone_size: few; cdr3_aa: ATSSGTQNIQY
j_call: TRBJ2-1; v_call: TRBV5-1; clone_size: .; cdr3_aa: ASSLAGTAAGRGEQF
j_call: TRBJ2-1; v_call: TRBV7-2; clone_size: .; cdr3_aa: ASSSQRGHFTEQF
j_call: TRBJ1-3; v_call: TRBV11-2; clone_size: .; cdr3_aa: ASSSGQGDGNTIY
j_call: TRBJ1-1; v_call: TRBV25-1; clone_size: .; cdr3_aa: ASTRGTEAF
j_call: TRBJ1-4; v_call: TRBV29-1; clone_size: .; cdr3_aa: SVRLTAGEKLF
j_call: TRBJ2-1; v_call: TRBV7-9; clone_size: .; cdr3_aa: ASTLGIGEQF
j_call: TRBJ2-7; v_call: TRBV5-4; clone_size: .; cdr3_aa: ASSFGGPSGIFYEQY
j_call: TRBJ2-7; v_call: TRBV15; clone_size: .; cdr3_aa: ATSRDQAREQY
j_call: TRBJ2-2; v_call: TRBV11-2; clone_size: .; cdr3_aa: ASSEARDGNTGELF
j_call: TRBJ1-5; v_call: TRBV6-6; clone_size: .; cdr3_aa: ASSYSRGDGQPQH
j_call: TRBJ2-7; v_call: TRBV2; clone_size: few; cdr3_aa: ASLGQGYEQY
j_call: TRBJ2-2; v_call: TRBV2; clone_size: .; cdr3_aa: ASRPTNTGELF
j_call: TRBJ2-7; v_call: TRBV7-2; clone_size: once; cdr3_aa: ASSLAGGLYEQY
j_call: TRBJ1-1; v_call: TRBV14; clone_size: .; cdr3_aa: ASSQGMTVWGEAF
j_call: TRBJ2-3; v_call: TRBV15; clone_size: .; cdr3_aa: ATSREEGVSTDTQY
j_call: TRBJ1-2; v_call: TRBV28; clone_size: .; cdr3_aa: ASSFRPDATGYT
j_call: TRBJ2-4; v_call: TRBV11-2; clone_size: .; cdr3_aa: ASSQNRDSENIQY
j_call: TRBJ2-1; v_call: TRBV7-9; clone_size: .; cdr3_aa: AAGGPGSYNEQF
j_call: TRBJ2-1; v_call: TRBV29-1; clone_size: .; cdr3_aa: STRSEVNSYNEQF
j_call: TRBJ2-5; v_call: TRBV28; clone_size: .; cdr3_aa: ASSSLGGTGRTQY
j_call: TRBJ1-2; v_call: TRBV9; clone_size: .; cdr3_aa: ASKDGEGYETESGYT
j_call: TRBJ1-1; v_call: TRBV28; clone_size: .; cdr3_aa: ASSSRDRGRTEAF
j_call: TRBJ2-7; v_call: TRBV7-7; clone_size: .; cdr3_aa: ASSPGTSGIHEQY
j_call: TRBJ2-7; v_call: TRBV7-9; clone_size: few; cdr3_aa: ASSPQGPEQY
j_call: TRBJ2-5; v_call: TRBV6-5; clone_size: .; cdr3_aa: ASSYSTGKGQETQY
j_call: TRBJ1-1; v_call: TRBV4-1; clone_size: .; cdr3_aa: ASSQAREGSAF
j_call: TRBJ1-2; v_call: TRBV5-4; clone_size: .; cdr3_aa: ASSPARRGTNYGYT
j_call: .; v_call: TRBV7-9; clone_size: .; cdr3_aa: ASSLVGTSYEQY
j_call: TRBJ2-3; v_call: TRBV28; clone_size: .; cdr3_aa: ASSSIGDSDTQY
j_call: TRBJ1-2; v_call: TRBV7-9; clone_size: .; cdr3_aa: ASSPGPWGYT